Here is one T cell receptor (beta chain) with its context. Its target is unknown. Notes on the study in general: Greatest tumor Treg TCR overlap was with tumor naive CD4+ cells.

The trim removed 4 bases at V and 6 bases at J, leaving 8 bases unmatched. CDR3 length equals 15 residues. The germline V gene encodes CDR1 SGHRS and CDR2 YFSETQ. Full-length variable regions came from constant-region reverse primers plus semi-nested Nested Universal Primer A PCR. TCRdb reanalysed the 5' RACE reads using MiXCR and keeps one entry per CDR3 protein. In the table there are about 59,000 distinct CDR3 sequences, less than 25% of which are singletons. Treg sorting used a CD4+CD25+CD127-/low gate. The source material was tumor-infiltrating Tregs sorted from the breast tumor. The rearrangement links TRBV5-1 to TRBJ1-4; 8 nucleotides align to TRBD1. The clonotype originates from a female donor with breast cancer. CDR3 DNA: TGCGCCAGCAGCCCCAACGGACAGGGCTATGAAAAACTGTTTTTT. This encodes CASSPNGQGYEKLFF.